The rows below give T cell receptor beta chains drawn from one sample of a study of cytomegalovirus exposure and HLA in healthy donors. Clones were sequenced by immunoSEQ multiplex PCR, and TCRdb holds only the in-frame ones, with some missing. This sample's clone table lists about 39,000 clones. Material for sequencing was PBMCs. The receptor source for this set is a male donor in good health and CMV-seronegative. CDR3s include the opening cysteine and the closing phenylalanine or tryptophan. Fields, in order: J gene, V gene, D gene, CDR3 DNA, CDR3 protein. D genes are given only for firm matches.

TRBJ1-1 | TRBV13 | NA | TGTGCCAGCAGACCAGGACGGACAAACACTGAAGCTTTCTTT | CASRPGRTNTEAFF
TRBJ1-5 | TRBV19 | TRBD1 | TGTGCCAGTAGTCCACGACAGGGTCATCAGCCCCAGCATTTT | CASSPRQGHQPQHF
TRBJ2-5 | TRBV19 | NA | TGTGCCAGTAGTATTTGGCCGATAAAGTACCAAGAGACCCAGTACTTC | CASSIWPIKYQETQYF
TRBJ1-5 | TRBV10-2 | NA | TGCGCCAGCAGTGAGTCGGGGCCTCAGCCCCAGCATTTT | CASSESGPQPQHF
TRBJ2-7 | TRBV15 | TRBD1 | TGTGCCACCCGTACTGACAGGGGGTTGCCTTACGAGCAGTACTTC | CATRTDRGLPYEQYF
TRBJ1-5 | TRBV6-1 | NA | TGTGCCAGCACGACACATAGCAATCAGCCCCAGCATTTT | CASTTHSNQPQHF
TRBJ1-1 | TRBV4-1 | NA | TGCGCCAGCAGCCACCTCAACCCTCCGGACACTGAAGCTTTCTTT | CASSHLNPPDTEAFF
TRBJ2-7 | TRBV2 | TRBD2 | TGTGCCAGCAGTAAAGATCCGGGGGGGCCGAACGAGCAGTACTTC | CASSKDPGGPNEQYF
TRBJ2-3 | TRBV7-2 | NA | TGTGCCAGCAGCTTAAGCCCACCAGGGGGCACAGATACGCAGTATTTT | CASSLSPPGGTDTQYF
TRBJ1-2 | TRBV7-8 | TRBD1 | TGTGCCAGCAGCCTAAGGACAGGGGGCTATGGCTACACCTTC | CASSLRTGGYGYTF
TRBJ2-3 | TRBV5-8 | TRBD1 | TGTGCCAGCAGCCGCGGACAGGGGAACATAGATACGCAGTATTTT | CASSRGQGNIDTQYF
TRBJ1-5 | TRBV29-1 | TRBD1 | TGCAGCGTTCTATCAGGGGGCACTCAGCCCCAGCATTTT | CSVLSGGTQPQHF
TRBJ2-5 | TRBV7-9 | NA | TGTGCCAGCAGTTTCCCCACAGGGCCAGAGACCCAGTACTTC | CASSFPTGPETQYF
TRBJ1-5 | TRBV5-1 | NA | TGCGCCAGCAGCGTGGACCCTAGACAGCCCCAGCATTTT | CASSVDPRQPQHF
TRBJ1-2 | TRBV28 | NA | TGTGCCAGCAACCCCGGGTCTGGCTACACCTTC | CASNPGSGYTF
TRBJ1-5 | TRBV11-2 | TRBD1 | TGTGCCAGCAGCTTAGGGACAGGGAGCAGCAATCAGCCCCAGCATTTT | CASSLGTGSSNQPQHF
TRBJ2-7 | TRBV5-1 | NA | TGCGCCAGCAGCTTCGGGGGCTCCTACGAGCAGTACTTC | CASSFGGSYEQYF
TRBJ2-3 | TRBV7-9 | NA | TGTGCCAGCAGCCCTCGACTAGGAAGGTCCACAGATACGCAGTATTTT | CASSPRLGRSTDTQYF
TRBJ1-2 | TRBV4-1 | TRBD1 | TGCGCCAGCAGCCAAGCCTCAGGGGGCGAAAACTATGGCTACACCTTC | CASSQASGGENYGYTF
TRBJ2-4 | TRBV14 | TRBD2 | TGTGCCAGCAGCAAAGACGGAACGGGAGGGATTCAGTACTTC | CASSKDGTGGIQYF
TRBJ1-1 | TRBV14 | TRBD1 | TGTGCCAGCGGCGGACAGGGCCTATTGTCATTCACTGAAGCTTTCTTT | CASGGQGLLSFTEAFF
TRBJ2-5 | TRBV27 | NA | TGTGCCAGCAGTCTTACACACCAAGAGACCCAGTACTTC | CASSLTHQETQYF
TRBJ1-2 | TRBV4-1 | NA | TGCGCCAGCAGCCCACAGGTTAACTATGGCTACACCTTC | CASSPQVNYGYTF
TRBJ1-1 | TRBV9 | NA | TGTGCCAGCAGCGTAGCAGGACAGATGAACACTGAAGCTTTCTTT | CASSVAGQMNTEAFF
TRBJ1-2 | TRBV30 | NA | TGTGCCTGGAGTGAGACTCAGGGGAATGGCTACACCTTC | CAWSETQGNGYTF
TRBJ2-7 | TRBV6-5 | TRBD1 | TGTGCCAGCACTCGAGACAGGGGTGCCTACGAGCAGTACTTC | CASTRDRGAYEQYF
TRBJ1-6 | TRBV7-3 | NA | TGTGCCAGCAGCTTAAGGGGGGGCTCGTCACCCCTCCACTTT | CASSLRGGSSPLHF